This TCR beta chain was identified in a study of a mutant IDH1 vaccine in newly diagnosed glioma. Study summary: In some groups vaccination began 4-6 weeks post-radiotherapy; others received it with temozolomide.

To note about this clone: Its antigen is as yet unknown.

Described time point: week 35, safety follow-up. Vaccine doses each comprised 300 ug of mutant IDH1 20-mer peptide, with topical imiquimod. Germline loops: CDR1 MNHEY, CDR2 SVGAGI. CDR3 length: 14 residues. V dropped 5 bases and J dropped 3 bases, with 13 bases sitting between them. The method was immunoSEQ multiplex PCR; TCRdb's version includes in-frame clones alone and lacks a portion of them. Here the sample spans about 48,000 clones, approximately 79% being singletons. This sequence originates from a man aged 35 to 55 with glioma. The J gene is TRBJ1-2, the V gene TRBV6-5, with a tentative D call TRBD1 (5 bases). The source was PBMCs, collected from a glioma patient whose treatment included an IDH1 peptide vaccine. CDR3: CASSRGPNYYGYTF. The CDR3 bases are TGTGCCAGCAGTCGGGGACCGAATTACTATGGCTACACCTTC.